This T cell receptor beta chain was observed in a study of shared clonotypes between healthy human individuals. Study details: Three plates each covered CD4 naive and memory; CD8 naive two, CD8 memory one. Findings and limits, study-wide: Non-shared clonotypes showed lower generation probabilities than clonotypes common to all four donors.

As regards this clone: Antigen: not known.

CD4+ cell separation produced CD45RA+ naive and CD45RA-negative memory subsets. It was at deep level that the assay was run. Measured with immunoSEQ multiplex PCR; TCRdb has only the in-frame clones, and not every one. The top ten clones hold approximately 0.39% of a sample with 2 million to 2.5 million clones, just under 95% of them seen once. The germline gives CDR1 SGDLS, CDR2 YYNGEE. CDR3 length equals 15 residues. The junction had 9 bases not matched to a gene; V was cut back by 4 bases and J by 5 bases. Sample: naive CD4+ T cells from PBMCs. Noted subset: CD45RA+ positively selected. The chain joins TRBV9 to TRBJ1-5, with TRBD1 identical over 7 bases. The clonotype originates from a man younger than 35 in good health. Some clones in this sample may be carry-over from other donors' samples. CDR3 in DNA: TGTGCCAGCAGCCCGGGCCCCCAGGGGGATCAGCCCCAGCATTTT. It specifies CASSPGPQGDQPQHF. The full variable domain, rest sourced from reference TRBV9 and TRBJ1-5, is DSGVTQTPKHLITATGQRVTLRCSPRSGDLSVYWYQQSLDQGLQFLIQYYNGEERAKGNILERFSAQQFPDLHSELNLSSLELGDSALYFCASSPGPQGDQPQHFGDGTRLSIL.